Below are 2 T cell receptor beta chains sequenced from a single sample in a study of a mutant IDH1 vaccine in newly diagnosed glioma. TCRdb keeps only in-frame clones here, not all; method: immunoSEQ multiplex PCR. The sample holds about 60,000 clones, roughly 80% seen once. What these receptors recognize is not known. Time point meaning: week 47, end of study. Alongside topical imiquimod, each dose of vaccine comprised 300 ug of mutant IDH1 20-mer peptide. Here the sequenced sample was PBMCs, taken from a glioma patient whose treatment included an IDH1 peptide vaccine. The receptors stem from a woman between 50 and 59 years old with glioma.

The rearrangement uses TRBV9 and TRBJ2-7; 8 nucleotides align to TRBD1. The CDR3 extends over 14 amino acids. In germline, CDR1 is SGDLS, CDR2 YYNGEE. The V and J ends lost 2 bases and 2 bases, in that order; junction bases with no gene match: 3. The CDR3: CASSVGTGTYEQYF. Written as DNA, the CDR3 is TGTGCCAGCAGCGTCGGGACAGGTACCTACGAGCAGTACTTC.

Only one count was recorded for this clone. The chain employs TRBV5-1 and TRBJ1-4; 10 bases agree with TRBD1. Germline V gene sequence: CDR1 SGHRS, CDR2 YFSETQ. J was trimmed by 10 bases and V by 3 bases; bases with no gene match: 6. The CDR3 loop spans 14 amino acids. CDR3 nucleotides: TGCGCCAGCAGCTCCGGACAGGGGGGAGGAAAACTGTTTTTT. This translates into CASSSGQGGGKLFF. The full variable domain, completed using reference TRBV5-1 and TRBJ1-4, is KAGVTQTPRYLIKTRGQQVTLSCSPISGHRSVSWYQQTPGQGLQFLFEYFSETQRNKGNFPGRFSGRQFSNSRSEMNVSTLELGDSALYLCASSSGQGGGKLFFGSGTQLSVL.